A single sample gave rise to the 2 T cell receptor beta chains below, sequenced in a study of CD8+ T cells in alopecia areata. cDNA prepared by RNA extraction and subsequent reverse transcription served as the template for sequencing. Libraries were prepared by immunoSEQ multiplex PCR; TCRdb keeps only in-frame clonotypes and omits some of them. This table holds hundreds of thousands of clones, roughly 57% found once. The sample was CD4+ T cells sorted from blood, taken at week 0. These receptors were collected from a human donor with alopecia areata.

This rearrangement joins TRBV4-1 to TRBJ1-6; 9 bases fit TRBD1. This CDR3 has 16 residues. J gave up 6 bases and V 0 bases, and 3 bases lay outside the gene matches. CDR1 and CDR2 (germline): MGHRA, YSYEKL. The DNA of the CDR3 is TGCGCCAGCAGCCAAGAGGGGACAGGGCGTAATTCACCCCTCCACTTT. Translating gives CASSQEGTGRNSPLHF.

This clone was counted ten times or more. The chain uses TRBV30 and TRBJ2-7, with a possible D match to TRBD2 (5 bases). Germline-derived CDR1 and CDR2 are GTSNPN and SVGIG (reference sequence). The CDR3 totals 14 residues. V lost 4 bases and J lost 6, with 19 bases in between. CDR3 sequence: CAWKALVTSPEQYF. The CDR3 DNA reads TGTGCCTGGAAAGCACTAGTCACGAGCCCCGAGCAGTACTTC.